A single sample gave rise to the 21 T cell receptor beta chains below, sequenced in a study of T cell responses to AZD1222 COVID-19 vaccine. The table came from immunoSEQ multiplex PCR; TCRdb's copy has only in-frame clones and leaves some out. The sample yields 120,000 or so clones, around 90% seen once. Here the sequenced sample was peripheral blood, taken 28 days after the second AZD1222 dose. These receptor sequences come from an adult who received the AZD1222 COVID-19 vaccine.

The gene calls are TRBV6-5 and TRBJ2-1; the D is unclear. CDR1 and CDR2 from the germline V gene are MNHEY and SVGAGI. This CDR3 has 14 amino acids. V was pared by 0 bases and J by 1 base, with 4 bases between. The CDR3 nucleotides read TGTGCCAGCAGTTACTCGACATCCTACAATGAGCAGTTCTTC. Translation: CASSYSTSYNEQFF.

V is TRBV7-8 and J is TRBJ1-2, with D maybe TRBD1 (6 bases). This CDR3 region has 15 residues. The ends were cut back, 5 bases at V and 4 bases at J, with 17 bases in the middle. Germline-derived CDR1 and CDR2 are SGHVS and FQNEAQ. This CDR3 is CASSGRQDGGYGYTF. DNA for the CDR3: TGTGCCAGCAGCGGACGACAGGATGGGGGCTATGGCTACACCTTC.

DNA of the CDR3: TGTGCCAGCAGCTTAGCCCGGTACACTGAAGCTTTCTTT. Translated: CASSLARYTEAFF. The chain links TRBV7-8 to TRBJ1-1, with no clear D. V was pared by 0 bases and J by 3 bases, with 5 bases between. The CDR3 contains 13 residues. CDR1 and CDR2 (germline): SGHVS, FQNEAQ.

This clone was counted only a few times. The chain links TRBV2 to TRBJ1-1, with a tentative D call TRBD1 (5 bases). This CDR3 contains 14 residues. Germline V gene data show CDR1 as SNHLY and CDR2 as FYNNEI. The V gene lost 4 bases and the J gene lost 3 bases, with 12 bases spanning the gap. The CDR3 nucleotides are TGTGCCAGCAGTGGGGGAAGGGGTGACACTGAAGCTTTCTTT. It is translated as CASSGGRGDTEAFF.

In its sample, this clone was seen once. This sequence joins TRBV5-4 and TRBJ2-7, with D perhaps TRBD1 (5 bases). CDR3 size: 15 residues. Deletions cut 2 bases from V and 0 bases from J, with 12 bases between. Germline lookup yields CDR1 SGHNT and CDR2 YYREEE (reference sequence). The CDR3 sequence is CASSFAAGFSYEQYF. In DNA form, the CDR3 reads TGTGCCAGCAGCTTTGCCGCAGGGTTCTCCTACGAGCAGTACTTC. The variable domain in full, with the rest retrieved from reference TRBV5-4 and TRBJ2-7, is ETGVTQSPTHLIKTRGQQVTLRCSSQSGHNTVSWYQQALGQGPQFIFQYYREEENGRGNFPPRFSGLQFPNYSSELNVNALELDDSALYLCASSFAAGFSYEQYFGPGTRLTVT.

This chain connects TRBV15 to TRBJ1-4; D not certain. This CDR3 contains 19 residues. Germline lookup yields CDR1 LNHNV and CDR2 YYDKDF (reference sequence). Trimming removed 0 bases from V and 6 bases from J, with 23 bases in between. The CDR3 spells CATSRDLPPPGAVDEKLFF. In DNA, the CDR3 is TGTGCCACCAGCAGAGATCTACCACCTCCGGGAGCTGTGGATGAAAAACTGTTTTTT.

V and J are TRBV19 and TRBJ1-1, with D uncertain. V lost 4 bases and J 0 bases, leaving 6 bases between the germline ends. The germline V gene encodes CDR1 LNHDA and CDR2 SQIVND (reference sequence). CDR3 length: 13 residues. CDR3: CASSKDLNTEAFF. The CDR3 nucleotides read TGTGCCAGTAGTAAGGATCTGAACACTGAAGCTTTCTTT.

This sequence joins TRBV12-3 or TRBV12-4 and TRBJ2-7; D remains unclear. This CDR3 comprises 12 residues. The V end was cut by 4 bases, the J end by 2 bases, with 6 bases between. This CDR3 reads CASSSATYEQYF. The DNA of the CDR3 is TGTGCCAGCAGTTCCGCGACCTACGAGCAGTACTTC.

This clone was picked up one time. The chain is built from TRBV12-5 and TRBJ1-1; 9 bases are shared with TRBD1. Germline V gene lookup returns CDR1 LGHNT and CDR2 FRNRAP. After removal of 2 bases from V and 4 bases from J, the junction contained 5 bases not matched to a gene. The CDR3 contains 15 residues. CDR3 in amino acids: CASGLNTGGFTEAFF. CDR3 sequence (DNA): TGTGCTAGTGGTTTGAATACAGGGGGCTTCACTGAAGCTTTCTTT.

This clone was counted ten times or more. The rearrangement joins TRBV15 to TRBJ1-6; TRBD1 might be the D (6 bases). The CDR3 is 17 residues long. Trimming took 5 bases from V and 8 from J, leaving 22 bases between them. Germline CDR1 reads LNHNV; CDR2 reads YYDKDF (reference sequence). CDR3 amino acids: CATSGGMKQGRDSPLHF. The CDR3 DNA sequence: TGTGCCACCAGCGGGGGTATGAAACAGGGTAGGGATTCACCCCTCCACTTT.

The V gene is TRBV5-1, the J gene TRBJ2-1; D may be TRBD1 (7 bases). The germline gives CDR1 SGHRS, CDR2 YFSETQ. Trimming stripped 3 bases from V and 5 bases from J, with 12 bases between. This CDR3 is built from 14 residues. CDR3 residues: CASSYRGGDNEQFF. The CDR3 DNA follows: TGCGCCAGCAGCTACAGGGGAGGTGACAATGAGCAGTTCTTC.

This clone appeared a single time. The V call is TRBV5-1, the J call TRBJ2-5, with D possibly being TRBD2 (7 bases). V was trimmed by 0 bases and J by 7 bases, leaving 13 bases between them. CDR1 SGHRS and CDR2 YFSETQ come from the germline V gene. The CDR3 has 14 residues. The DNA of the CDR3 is TGCGCCAGCAGCTTGGACCAGGGAGGGGGGACCCAGTACTTC. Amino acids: CASSLDQGGGTQYF.

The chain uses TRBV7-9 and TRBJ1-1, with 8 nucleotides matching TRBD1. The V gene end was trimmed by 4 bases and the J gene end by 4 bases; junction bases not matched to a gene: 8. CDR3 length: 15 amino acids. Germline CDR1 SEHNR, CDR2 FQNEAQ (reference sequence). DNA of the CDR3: TGTGCCAGCAGCTGCCACAGGGGGAACAGCACTGAAGCTTTCTTT. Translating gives CASSCHRGNSTEAFF.

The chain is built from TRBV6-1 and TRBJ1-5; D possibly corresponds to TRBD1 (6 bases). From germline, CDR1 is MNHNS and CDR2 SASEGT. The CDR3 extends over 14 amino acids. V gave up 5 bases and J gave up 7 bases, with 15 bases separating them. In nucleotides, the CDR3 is TGTGCCAGCAGTACAACGGGACAAAGCCAGCCCCAGCATTTT. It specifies CASSTTGQSQPQHF.

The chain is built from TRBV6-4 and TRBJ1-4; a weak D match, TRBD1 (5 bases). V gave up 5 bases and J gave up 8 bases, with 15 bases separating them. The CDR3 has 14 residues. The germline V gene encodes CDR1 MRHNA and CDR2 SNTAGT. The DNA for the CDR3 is TGTGCCAGCAGTCCGGGACCGGGAGGCGAAAAACTGTTTTTT. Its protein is CASSPGPGGEKLFF.

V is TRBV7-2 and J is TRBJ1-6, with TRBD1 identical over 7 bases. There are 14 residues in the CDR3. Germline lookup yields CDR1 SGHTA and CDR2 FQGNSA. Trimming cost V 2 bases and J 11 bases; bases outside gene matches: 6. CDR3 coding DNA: TGTGCCAGCAGCTTAACGACAGGGTCTACACCCCTCCACTTT. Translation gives CASSLTTGSTPLHF.

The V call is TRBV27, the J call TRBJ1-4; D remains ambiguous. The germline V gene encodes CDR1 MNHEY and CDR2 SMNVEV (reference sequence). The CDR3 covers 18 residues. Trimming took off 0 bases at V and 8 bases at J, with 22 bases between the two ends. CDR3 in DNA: TGTGCCAGCAGTTTATCGTGGGCCTATACGGGTCCGGGCGAAAAACTGTTTTTT. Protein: CASSLSWAYTGPGEKLFF.

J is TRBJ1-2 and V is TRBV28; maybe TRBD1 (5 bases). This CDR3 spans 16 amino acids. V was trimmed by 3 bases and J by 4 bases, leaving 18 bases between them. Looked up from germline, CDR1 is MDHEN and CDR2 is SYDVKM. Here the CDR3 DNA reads TGTGCCAGCAGTTTCCCCTCCGGGGGAGAGGGCTATGGCTACACCTTC. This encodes CASSFPSGGEGYGYTF.

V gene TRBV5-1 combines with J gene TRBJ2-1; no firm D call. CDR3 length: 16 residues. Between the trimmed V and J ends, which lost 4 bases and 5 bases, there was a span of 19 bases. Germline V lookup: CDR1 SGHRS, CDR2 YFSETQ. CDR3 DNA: TGCGCCAGCAGCCACCCGCCCGGAAATGGGAACAATGAGCAGTTCTTC. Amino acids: CASSHPPGNGNNEQFF.

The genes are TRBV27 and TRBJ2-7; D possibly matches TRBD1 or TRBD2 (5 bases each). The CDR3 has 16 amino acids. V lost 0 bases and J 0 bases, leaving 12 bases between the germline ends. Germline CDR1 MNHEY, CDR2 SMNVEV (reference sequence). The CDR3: CASSLSRGLSSYEQYF. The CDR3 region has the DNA TGTGCCAGCAGTTTATCGAGGGGTCTAAGCTCCTACGAGCAGTACTTC.

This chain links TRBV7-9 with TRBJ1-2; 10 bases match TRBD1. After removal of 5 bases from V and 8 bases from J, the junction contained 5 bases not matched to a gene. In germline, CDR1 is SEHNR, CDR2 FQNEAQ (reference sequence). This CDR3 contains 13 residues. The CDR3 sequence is CASSPGTGEGYTF. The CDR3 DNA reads TGTGCCAGCAGCCCCGGGACAGGGGAAGGCTACACCTTC.